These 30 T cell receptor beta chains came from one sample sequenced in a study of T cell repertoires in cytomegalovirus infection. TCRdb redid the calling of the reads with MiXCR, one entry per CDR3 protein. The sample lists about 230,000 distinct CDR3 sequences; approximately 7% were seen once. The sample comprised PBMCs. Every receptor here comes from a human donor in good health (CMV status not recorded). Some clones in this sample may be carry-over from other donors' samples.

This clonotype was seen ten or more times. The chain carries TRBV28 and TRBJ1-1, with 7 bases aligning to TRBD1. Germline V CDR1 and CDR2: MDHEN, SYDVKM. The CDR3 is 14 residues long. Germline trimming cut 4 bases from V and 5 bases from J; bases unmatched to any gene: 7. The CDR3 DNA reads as TGTGCCAGCAGTTCGACAGGGAGACAAACTGAAGCTTTCTTT. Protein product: CASSSTGRQTEAFF.

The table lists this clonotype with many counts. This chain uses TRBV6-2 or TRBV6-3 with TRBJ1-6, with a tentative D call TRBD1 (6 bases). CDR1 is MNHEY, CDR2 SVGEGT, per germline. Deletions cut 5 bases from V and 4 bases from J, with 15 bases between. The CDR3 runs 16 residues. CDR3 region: CASSTPSRGYNSPLHF. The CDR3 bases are TGTGCCAGCAGTACCCCTAGCAGGGGTTATAATTCACCCCTCCACTTT.

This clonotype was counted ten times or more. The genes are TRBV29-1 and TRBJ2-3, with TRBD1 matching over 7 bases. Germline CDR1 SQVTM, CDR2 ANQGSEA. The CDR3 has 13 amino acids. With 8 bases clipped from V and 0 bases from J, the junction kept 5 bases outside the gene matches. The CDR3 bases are TGCAGCAACCGGGACAGAAGCACAGATACGCAGTATTTT. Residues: CSNRDRSTDTQYF.

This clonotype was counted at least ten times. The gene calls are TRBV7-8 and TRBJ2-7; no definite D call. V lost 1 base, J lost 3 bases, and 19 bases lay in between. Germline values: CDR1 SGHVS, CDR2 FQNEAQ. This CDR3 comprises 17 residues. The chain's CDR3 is CASSLEVRTQTLYEQYF. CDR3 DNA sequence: TGTGCCAGCAGCTTAGAAGTTCGGACCCAAACCCTCTACGAGCAGTACTTC.

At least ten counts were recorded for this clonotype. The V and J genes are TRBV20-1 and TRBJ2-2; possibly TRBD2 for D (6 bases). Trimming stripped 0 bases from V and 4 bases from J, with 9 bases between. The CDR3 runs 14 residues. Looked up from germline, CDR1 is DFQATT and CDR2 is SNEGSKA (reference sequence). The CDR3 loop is CSARDGGGTGELFF. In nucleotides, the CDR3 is TGCAGTGCTAGAGACGGGGGTGGCACCGGGGAGCTGTTTTTT.

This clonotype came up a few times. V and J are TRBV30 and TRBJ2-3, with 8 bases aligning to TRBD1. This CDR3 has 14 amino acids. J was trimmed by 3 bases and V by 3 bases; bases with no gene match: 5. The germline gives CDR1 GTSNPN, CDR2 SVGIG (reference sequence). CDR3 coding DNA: TGTGCCTGGAGCCTCACAGGGGGGACAGATACGCAGTATTTT. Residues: CAWSLTGGTDTQYF.

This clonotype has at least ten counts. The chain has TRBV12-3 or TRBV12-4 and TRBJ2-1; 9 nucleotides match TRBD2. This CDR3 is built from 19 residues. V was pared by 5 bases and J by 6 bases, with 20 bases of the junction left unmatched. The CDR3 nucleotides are TGTGCCAGCAGTGGGACGGGGCGGGGGGGCCGACAGGTCCCCAATGAGCAGTTCTTC. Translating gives CASSGTGRGGRQVPNEQFF.

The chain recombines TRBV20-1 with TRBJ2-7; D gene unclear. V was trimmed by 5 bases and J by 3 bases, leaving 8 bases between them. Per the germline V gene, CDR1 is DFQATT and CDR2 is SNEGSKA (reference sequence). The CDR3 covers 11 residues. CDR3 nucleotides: TGCAGTGCTCATAAGAACTACGAGCAGTACTTC. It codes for CSAHKNYEQYF.

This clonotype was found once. The CDR3 region is CASSQSPAFLHEQYF. CDR3 sequence (DNA): TGCGCCAGCAGTCAATCACCGGCGTTCCTCCACGAGCAGTACTTC. V usage is TRBV23-1 and J usage is TRBJ2-7; D unresolved. TRBV23-1 is identified as an open reading frame with a role that is uncertain. The germline V and J ends were trimmed by 0 bases and 5 bases, with 14 bases remaining between them. This CDR3 has 15 residues.

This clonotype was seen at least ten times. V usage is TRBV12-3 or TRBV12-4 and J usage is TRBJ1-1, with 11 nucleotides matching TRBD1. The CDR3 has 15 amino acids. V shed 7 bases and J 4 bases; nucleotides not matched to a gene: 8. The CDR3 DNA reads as TGTGCCAGCACCCCCACCGGGACAGGGGGCACTGAAGCTTTCTTT. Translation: CASTPTGTGGTEAFF.

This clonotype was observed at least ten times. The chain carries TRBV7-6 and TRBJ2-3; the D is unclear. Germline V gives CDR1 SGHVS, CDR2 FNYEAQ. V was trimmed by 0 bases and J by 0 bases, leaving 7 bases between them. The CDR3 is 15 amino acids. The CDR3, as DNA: TGTGCCAGCAGCTTAGCGCATTTTAGCACAGATACGCAGTATTTT. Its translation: CASSLAHFSTDTQYF.

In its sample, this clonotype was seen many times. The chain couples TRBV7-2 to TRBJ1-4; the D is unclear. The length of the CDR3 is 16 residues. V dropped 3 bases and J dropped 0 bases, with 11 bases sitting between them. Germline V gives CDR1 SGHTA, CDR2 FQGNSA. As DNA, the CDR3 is TGTGCCAGCAGCTTGCTCGGCCCTGCAACTAATGAAAAACTGTTTTTT. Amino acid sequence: CASSLLGPATNEKLFF.

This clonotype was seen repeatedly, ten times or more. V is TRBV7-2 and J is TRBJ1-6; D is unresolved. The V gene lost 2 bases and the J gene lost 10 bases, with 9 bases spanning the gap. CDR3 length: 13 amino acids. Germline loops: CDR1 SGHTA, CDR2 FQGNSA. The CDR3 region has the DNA TGTGCCAGCAGCTTATCGAGAGGGTCACCCCTCCACTTT. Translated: CASSLSRGSPLHF.

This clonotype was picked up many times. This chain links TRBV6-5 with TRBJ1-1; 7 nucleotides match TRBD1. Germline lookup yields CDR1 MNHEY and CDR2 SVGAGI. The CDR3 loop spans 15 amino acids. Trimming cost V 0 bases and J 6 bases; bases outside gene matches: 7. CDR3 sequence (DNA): TGTGCCAGCAGTTACTCGAGGGGGCTTGGGGCTGAAGCTTTCTTT. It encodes CASSYSRGLGAEAFF.

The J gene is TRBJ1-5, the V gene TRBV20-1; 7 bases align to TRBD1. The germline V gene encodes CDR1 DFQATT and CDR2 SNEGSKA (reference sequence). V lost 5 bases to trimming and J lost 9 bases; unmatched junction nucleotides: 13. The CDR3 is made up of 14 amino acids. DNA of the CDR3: TGCAGTGCTCAAACGACAGGGACCGGGGGGCCCCAGCATTTT. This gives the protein CSAQTTGTGGPQHF.

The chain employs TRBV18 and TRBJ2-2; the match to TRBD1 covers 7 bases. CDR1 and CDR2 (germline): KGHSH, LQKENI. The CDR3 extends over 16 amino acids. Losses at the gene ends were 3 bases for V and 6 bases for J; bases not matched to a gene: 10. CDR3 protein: CASSPGQVRNAGELFF. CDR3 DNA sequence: TGTGCCAGCTCACCCGGACAGGTCCGTAACGCCGGGGAGCTGTTTTTT.

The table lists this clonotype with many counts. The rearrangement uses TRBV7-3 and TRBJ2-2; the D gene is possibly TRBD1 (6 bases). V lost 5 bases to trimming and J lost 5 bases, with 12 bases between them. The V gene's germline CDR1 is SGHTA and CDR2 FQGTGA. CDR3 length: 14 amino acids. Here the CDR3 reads CASSLKRGTGELFF. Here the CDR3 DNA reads TGTGCCAGCAGCCTTAAAAGGGGGACCGGGGAGCTGTTTTTT.

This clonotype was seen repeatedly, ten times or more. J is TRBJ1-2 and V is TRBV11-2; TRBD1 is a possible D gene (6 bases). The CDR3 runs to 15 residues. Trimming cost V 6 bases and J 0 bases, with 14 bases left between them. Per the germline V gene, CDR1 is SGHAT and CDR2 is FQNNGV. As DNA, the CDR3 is TGTGCCAGCAGTCCTTACAGGGACGCTAACTATGGCTACACCTTC. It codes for CASSPYRDANYGYTF.

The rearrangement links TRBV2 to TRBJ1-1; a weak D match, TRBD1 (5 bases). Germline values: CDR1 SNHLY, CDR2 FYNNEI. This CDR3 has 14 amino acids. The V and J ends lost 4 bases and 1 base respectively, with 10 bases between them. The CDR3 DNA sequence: TGTGCCAGCAGTGGGGGCAGCTGGAACACTGAAGCTTTCTTT. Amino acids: CASSGGSWNTEAFF.

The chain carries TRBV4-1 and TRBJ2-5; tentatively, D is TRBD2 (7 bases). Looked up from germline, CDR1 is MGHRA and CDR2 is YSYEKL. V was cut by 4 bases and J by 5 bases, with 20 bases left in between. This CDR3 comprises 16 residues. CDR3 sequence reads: CASSLMGGATAETQYF. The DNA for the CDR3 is TGCGCCAGCAGCCTCATGGGGGGGGCCACAGCGGAGACCCAGTACTTC.

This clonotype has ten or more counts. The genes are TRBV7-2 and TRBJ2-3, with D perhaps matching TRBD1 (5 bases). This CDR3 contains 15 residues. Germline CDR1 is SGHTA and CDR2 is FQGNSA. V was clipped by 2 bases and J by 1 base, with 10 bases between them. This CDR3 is CASSLSTARTDTQYF. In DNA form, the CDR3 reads TGTGCCAGCAGCTTATCGACAGCCCGCACAGATACGCAGTATTTT.

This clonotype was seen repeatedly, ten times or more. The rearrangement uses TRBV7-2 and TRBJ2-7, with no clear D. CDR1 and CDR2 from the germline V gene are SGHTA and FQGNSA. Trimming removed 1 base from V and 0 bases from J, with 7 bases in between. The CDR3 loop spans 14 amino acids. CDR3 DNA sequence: TGTGCCAGCAGCTTAGAAACGGGCTCCTACGAGCAGTACTTC. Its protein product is CASSLETGSYEQYF.

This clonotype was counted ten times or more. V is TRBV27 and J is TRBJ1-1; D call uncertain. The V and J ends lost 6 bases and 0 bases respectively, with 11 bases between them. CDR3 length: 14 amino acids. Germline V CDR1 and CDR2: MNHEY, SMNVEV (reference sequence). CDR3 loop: CASRVTAVNTEAFF. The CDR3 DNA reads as TGTGCCAGCAGAGTAACCGCAGTGAACACTGAAGCTTTCTTT.

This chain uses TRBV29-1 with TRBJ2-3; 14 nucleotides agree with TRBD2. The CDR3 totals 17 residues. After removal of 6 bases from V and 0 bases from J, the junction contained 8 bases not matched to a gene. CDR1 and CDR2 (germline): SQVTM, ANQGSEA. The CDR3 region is CSVDRTSGGSSTDTQYF. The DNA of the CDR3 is TGCAGCGTAGACCGGACTAGCGGGGGGTCTAGCACAGATACGCAGTATTTT.

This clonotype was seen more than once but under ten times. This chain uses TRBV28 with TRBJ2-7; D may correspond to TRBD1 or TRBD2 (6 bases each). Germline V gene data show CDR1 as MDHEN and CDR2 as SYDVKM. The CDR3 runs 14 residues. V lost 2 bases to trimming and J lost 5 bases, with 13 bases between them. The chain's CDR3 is CASSLGGRIDEQYF. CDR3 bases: TGTGCCAGCAGTTTAGGGGGGCGTATCGACGAGCAGTACTTC.

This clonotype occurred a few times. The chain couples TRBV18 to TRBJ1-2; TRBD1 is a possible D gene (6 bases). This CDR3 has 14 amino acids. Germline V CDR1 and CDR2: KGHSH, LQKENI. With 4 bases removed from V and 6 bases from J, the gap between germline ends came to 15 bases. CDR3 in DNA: TGTGCCAGCTCACTCTCCTCGGGGGCGGATGGCTACACCTTC. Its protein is CASSLSSGADGYTF.

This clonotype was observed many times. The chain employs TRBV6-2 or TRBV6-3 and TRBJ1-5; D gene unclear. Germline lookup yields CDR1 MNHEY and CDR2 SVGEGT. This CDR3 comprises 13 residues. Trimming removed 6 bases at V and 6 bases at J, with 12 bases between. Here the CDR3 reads CASRKVVTQPQHF. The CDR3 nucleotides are TGTGCCAGCAGAAAGGTGGTGACTCAGCCCCAGCATTTT.

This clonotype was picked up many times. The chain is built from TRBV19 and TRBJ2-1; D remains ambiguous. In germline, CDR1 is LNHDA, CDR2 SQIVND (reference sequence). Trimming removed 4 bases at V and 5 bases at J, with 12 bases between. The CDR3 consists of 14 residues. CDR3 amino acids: CASSKAVEHNEQFF. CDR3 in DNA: TGTGCCAGTAGTAAGGCGGTGGAACACAATGAGCAGTTCTTC.

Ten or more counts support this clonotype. DNA for the CDR3: TGTGCCAGCAGTTTAATCTGGGGTCTTACCTCGAGCACTGAAGCTTTCTTT. Translating gives CASSLIWGLTSSTEAFF. This sequence joins TRBV12-3 or TRBV12-4 and TRBJ1-1; no firm D call. The CDR3 is 17 amino acids. The V and J ends lost 2 bases and 4 bases respectively, with 20 bases between them.

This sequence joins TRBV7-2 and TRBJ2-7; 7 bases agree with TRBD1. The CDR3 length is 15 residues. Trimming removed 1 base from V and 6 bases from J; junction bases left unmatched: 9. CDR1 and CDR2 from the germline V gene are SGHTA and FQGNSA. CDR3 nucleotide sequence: TGTGCCAGCAGCTTAGGGACAGGCCTTGGGGTCGAGCAGTACTTC. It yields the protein CASSLGTGLGVEQYF.